This T cell receptor beta chain was sequenced in a study of blood T cell repertoires in COVID-19. Study details: Sites in the United States, Italy and Spain provided acute and convalescent COVID-19 samples.

CDR3 length: 17 residues. After removal of 3 bases from V and 3 bases from J, the junction contained 14 bases not matched to a gene. From germline, CDR1 is SGHDN and CDR2 FVKESK. TCRdb's table, derived via immunoSEQ multiplex PCR, lists solely in-frame clones and lacks some. The sample shows about 280,000 clones, roughly nine tenths of them seen only once. Recruitment covered about two dozen US areas and drew participants whose ages spanned about 18 to 100 years. Clinical histories supplied by participants themselves formed the basis of cohort assignment. This rearrangement joins TRBV14 to TRBJ2-7, with TRBD1 identical over 7 bases. The clonotype originates from a woman aged 60-75 years who had recovered from COVID-19. Sequenced input: PBMCs or T cells enriched from blood (not recorded which). CDR3 nucleotides: TGTGCCAGCAGCCAGGGGATGTTGCTAGGGGGCAACTACGAGCAGTACTTC. It yields the protein CASSQGMLLGGNYEQYF. Combining the CDR3 with reference TRBV14 and TRBJ2-7 gives the whole variable domain EAGVTQFPSHSVIEKGQTVTLRCDPISGHDNLYWYRRVMGKEIKFLLHFVKESKQDESGMPNNRFLAERTGGTYSTLKVQPAELEDSGVYFCASSQGMLLGGNYEQYFGPGTRLTVT.